This TCR beta chain stems from a study of cytomegalovirus exposure and HLA in healthy donors. Study-wide points: Sequence variants that were highly shared formed a cluster that was likely a sequencing artifact. The sole available immune exposure information was CMV serostatus.

On this clone itself: What it binds is unknown.

The CDR3 consists of 14 residues. With 6 bases removed from V and 6 bases from J, the gap between germline ends came to 14 bases. The germline gives CDR1 MDHEN, CDR2 SYDVKM. Both 60 Vbeta primers and 13 Jbeta primers went into the PCR. This table comes from immunoSEQ multiplex PCR, and its TCRdb copy is limited to in-frame clones, with some not included. The repertoire has 150,000 or so clones, approximately 81% of them found once; the top ten carry 1.9%. The sample taken for sequencing was PBMCs. The TCR was taken from a man younger than 30 in good health and CMV-seronegative. J is TRBJ2-2 and V is TRBV28; a possible D gene is TRBD2 (6 bases). The CDR3 DNA reads TGTGCCAGCAGAGGGACGGGGGTGTCCGGGGAGCTGTTTTTT. This gives the protein CASRGTGVSGELFF.